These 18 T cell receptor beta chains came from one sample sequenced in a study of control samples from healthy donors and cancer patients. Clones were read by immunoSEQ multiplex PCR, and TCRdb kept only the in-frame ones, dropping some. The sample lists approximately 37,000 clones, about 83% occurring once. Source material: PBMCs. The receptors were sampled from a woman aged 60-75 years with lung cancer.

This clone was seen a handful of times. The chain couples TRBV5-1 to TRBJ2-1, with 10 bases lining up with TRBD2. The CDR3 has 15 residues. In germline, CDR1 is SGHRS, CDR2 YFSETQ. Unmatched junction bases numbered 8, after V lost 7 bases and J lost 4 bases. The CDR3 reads CASEPSGGGYNEQFF. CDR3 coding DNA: TGCGCCAGCGAGCCTAGCGGGGGCGGTTACAATGAGCAGTTCTTC.

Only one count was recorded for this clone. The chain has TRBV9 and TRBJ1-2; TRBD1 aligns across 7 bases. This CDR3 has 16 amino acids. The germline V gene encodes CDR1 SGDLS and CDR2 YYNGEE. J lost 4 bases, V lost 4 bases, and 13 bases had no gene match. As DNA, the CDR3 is TGTGCCAGCAGCTCAATATGGACAGGCGCCCTCTATGGCTACACCTTC. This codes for CASSSIWTGALYGYTF.

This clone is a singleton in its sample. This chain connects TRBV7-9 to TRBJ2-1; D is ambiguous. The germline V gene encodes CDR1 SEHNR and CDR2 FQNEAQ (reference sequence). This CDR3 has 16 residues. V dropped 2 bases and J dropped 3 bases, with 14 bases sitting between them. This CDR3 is CASSLLQSGVYNEQFF. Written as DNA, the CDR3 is TGTGCCAGCAGCTTACTCCAAAGTGGGGTCTACAATGAGCAGTTCTTC.

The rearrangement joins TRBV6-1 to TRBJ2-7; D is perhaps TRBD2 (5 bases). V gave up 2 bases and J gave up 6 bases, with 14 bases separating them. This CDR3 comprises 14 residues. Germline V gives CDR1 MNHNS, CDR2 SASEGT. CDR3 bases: TGTGCCAGCAGTGAAACTAGGCGGAACCCCGAGCAGTACTTC. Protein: CASSETRRNPEQYF.

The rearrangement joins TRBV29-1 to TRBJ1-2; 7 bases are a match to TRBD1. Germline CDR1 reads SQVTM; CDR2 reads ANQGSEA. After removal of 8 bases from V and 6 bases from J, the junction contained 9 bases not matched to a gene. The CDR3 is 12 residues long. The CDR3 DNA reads TGCAGCTCCGAGACGGGGACAGATGGCTACACCTTC. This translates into CSSETGTDGYTF.

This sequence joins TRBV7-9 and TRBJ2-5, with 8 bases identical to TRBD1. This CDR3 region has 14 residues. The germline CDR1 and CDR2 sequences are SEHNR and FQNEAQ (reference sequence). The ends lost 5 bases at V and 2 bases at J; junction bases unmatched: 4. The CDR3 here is CASSLRDRQETQYF. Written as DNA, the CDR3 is TGTGCCAGCAGCCTCCGGGACAGGCAAGAGACCCAGTACTTC.

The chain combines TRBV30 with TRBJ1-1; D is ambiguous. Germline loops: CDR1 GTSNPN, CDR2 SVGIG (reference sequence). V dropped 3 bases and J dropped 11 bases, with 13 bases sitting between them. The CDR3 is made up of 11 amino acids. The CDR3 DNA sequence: TGTGCCTGGAGAGTCGCATTCTCGGCTTTCTTT. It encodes CAWRVAFSAFF.

CDR3 nucleotides: TGTGCCAGCAGCTGGACAGGGCGGCGAGACACCATATATTTT. This encodes CASSWTGRRDTIYF. The genes are TRBV7-9 and TRBJ1-3; 8 bases map to TRBD1. Germline V lookup: CDR1 SEHNR, CDR2 FQNEAQ (reference sequence). The CDR3 sequence is 14 residues long. J gave up 8 bases and V 4 bases, and 7 bases lay outside the gene matches.

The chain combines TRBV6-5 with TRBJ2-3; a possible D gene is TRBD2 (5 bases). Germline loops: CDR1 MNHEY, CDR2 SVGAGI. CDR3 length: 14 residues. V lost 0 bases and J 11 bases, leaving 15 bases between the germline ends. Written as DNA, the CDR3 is TGTGCCAGCAGTTACTCGAGTAGCACACTAGTGCAGTATTTT. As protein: CASSYSSSTLVQYF.

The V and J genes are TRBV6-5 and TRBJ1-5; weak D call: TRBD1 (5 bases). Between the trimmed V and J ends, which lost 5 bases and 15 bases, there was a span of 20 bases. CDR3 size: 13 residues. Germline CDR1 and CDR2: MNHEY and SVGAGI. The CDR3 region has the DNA TGTGCCAGCAGTCCCGTGAGGGGCCTCACGATGCATTTT. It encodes CASSPVRGLTMHF.

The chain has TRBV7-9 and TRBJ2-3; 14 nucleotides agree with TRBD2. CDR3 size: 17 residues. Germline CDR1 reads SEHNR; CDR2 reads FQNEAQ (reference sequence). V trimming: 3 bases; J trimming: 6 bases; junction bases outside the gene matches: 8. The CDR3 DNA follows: TGTGCCAGCAGCTTGAGAGGGACTAGCGGGAGTAGGGATACGCAGTATTTT. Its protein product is CASSLRGTSGSRDTQYF.

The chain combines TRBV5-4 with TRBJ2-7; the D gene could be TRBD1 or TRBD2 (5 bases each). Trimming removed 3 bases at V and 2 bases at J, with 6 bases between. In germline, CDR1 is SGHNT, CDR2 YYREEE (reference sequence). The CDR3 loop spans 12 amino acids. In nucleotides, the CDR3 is TGTGCCAGCAGCTGGGACGCCTACGAGCAGTACTTC. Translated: CASSWDAYEQYF.

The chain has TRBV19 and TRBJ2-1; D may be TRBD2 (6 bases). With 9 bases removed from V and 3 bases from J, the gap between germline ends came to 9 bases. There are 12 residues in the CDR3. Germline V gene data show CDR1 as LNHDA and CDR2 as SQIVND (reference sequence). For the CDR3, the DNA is TGTGCCAGGCAGCGGGTCTACAATGAGCAGTTCTTC. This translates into CARQRVYNEQFF.

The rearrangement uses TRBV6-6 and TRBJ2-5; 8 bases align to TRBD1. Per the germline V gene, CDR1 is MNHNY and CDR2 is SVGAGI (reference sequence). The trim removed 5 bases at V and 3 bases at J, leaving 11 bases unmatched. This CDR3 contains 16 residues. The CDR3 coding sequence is TGTGCCAGCAGTCCCACCACAGGGGGGAAGGAAGAGACCCAGTACTTC. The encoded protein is CASSPTTGGKEETQYF.

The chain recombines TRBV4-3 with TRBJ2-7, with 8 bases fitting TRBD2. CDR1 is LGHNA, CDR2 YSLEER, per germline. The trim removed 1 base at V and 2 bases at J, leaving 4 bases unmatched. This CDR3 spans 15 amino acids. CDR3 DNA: TGCGCCAGCAGCCAAGGAGCAGCGGGAGCCTACGAGCAGTACTTC. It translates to CASSQGAAGAYEQYF.

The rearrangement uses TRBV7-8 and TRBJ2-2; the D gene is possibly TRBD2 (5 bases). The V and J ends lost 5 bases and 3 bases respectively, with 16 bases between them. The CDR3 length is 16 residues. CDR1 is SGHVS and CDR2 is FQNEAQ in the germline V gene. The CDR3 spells CASSLGLFGDTGELFF. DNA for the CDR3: TGTGCCAGCAGCCTAGGACTCTTCGGGGACACCGGGGAGCTGTTTTTT.

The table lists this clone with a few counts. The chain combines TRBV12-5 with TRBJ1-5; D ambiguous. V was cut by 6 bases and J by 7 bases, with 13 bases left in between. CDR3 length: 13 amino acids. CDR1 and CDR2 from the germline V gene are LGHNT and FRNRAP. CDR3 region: CASGRASGQPQHF. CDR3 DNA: TGTGCTAGTGGCCGGGCCTCGGGGCAGCCCCAGCATTTT.

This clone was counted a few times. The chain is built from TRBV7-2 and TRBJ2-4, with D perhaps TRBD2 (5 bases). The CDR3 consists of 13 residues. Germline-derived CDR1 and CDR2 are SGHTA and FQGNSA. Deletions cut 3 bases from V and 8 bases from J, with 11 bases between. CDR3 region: CASSFGGGDIQYF. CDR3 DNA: TGTGCCAGCAGCTTTGGAGGTGGTGACATTCAGTACTTC.